What follows are 21 T cell receptor beta chains derived from one specimen sequenced in a study of blood T cell repertoires in COVID-19 (dated by TCRdb to the early 2020s). To prepare the library, the immunoSEQ multiplex PCR assay was applied. TCRdb limited this immuneACCESS table to in-frame rearrangements with V and J called. A share of clones is missing; checked studies link under half to unresolved V genes, and the rest is unexplained. The sample contains almost 65,000 clones, more than 70% of them found a single time. The top ten clones comprise 10% of the sample. The sample taken for sequencing was PBMCs or T cells enriched from blood (not recorded which). These receptors were taken from a woman in her 40s who had recovered from COVID-19.

V usage is TRBV5-6 and J usage is TRBJ1-6, with 9 nucleotides matching TRBD1. CDR3 size: 14 residues. V was clipped by 4 bases and J by 9 bases; unmatched bases: 5. Germline V gives CDR1 SGHDT, CDR2 YYEEEE. The CDR3 region is CASSAGQGVSPLHF. DNA for the CDR3: TGTGCCAGCAGCGCGGGACAGGGTGTTTCACCCCTCCACTTT.

The rearrangement uses TRBV2 and TRBJ2-2, with TRBD1 as a possible D gene (6 bases). V was cut by 6 bases and J by 5 bases, with 16 bases left in between. The CDR3 sequence is 15 residues long. CDR1 and CDR2 from the germline V gene are SNHLY and FYNNEI. The CDR3 DNA reads TGTGCCAGCAGGACGATCAGGGGTCGGACCGGGGAGCTGTTTTTT. This gives the protein CASRTIRGRTGELFF.

This chain links TRBV7-2 with TRBJ2-7, with unresolved D. Germline assignment: CDR1 SGHTA and CDR2 FQGNSA. The CDR3 is 11 residues long. V lost 4 bases and J lost 2, with 3 bases in between. CDR3 sequence (DNA): TGTGCCAGCAGCTATACCTACGAGCAGTACTTC. Translated, it gives CASSYTYEQYF.

This chain links TRBV11-3 with TRBJ1-6, with 7 positions matching TRBD1. The V and J ends lost 6 bases and 8 bases, in that order; junction bases with no gene match: 7. Per the germline V gene, CDR1 is SGHNT and CDR2 is YENEEA. The CDR3 has 14 amino acids. CDR3 DNA: TGTGCCAGCAGTCTACAGGGGTCGGATTCACCCCTCCACTTT. It translates to CASSLQGSDSPLHF.

The V and J genes are TRBV11-2 and TRBJ1-2; D gene uncertain. Germline lookup yields CDR1 SGHAT and CDR2 FQNNGV. The CDR3 is 14 amino acids. V lost 5 bases and J lost 4, with 14 bases in between. CDR3 bases: TGTGCCAGCAGCCTACCAGGCAGGCCCTATGGCTACACCTTC. Encoded protein: CASSLPGRPYGYTF.

V is TRBV3-1 (or the pseudogene TRBV3-2) and J is TRBJ2-5, with TRBD1 identical over 10 bases. Germline V lookup: CDR1 LGHDT, CDR2 YNNKEL (reference sequence). The CDR3 extends over 17 amino acids. V was clipped by 0 bases and J by 4 bases; unmatched bases: 8. The CDR3 nucleotides read TGTGCCAGCAGCCAAGACTTCCGACAGGGGGCGCGAGAGACCCAGTACTTC. As protein: CASSQDFRQGARETQYF.

The chain couples TRBV6-1 to TRBJ2-3; 12 bases agree with TRBD2. V lost 2 bases and J lost 4; bases outside the gene matches: 1. Germline CDR1 reads MNHNS; CDR2 reads SASEGT. This CDR3 spans 15 amino acids. CDR3 amino acids: CASSELAGGPDTQYF. In nucleotides, the CDR3 is TGTGCCAGCAGTGAACTAGCGGGGGGGCCAGATACGCAGTATTTT.

The rearrangement uses TRBV6-6 and TRBJ1-3; D may be TRBD1 (5 bases). This CDR3 has 14 amino acids. The V end lost 5 bases, the J end lost 4 bases, and 12 bases lay between the germline ends. CDR1 is MNHNY and CDR2 is SVGAGI in the germline V gene (reference sequence). This CDR3 is CASSSTGSGNTIYF. The DNA of the CDR3 is TGTGCCAGCAGTAGTACAGGATCCGGAAACACCATATATTTT.

This clone was detected once. The chain joins TRBV5-1 to TRBJ2-3; 8 nucleotides agree with TRBD2. The CDR3 covers 18 residues. Germline CDR1 is SGHRS and CDR2 is YFSETQ. With V trimmed by 0 bases and J by 1 base, 10 bases remained unmatched. CDR3 DNA: TGCGCCAGCAGCTTGGGTAGCGGGGCAGTCGGGGGCACAGATACGCAGTATTTT. Translated: CASSLGSGAVGGTDTQYF.

The V and J genes are TRBV10-3 and TRBJ2-7; 8 bases align to TRBD1. The CDR3 length is 15 residues. Germline V gives CDR1 ENHRY, CDR2 SYGVKD. After removal of 3 bases from V and 4 bases from J, the junction contained 8 bases not matched to a gene. Here the CDR3 reads CAISDVAGGLYEQYF. The CDR3 DNA reads as TGTGCCATCAGTGACGTGGCAGGGGGCTTGTACGAGCAGTACTTC.

This clone occurred a few times. In DNA, the CDR3 is TGCGCCAGCAGCTTGGAAGGAGATAATGAAAAACTGTTTTTT. Protein: CASSLEGDNEKLFF. The genes are TRBV5-1 and TRBJ1-4; D is undetermined. This CDR3 has 14 residues. V was clipped by 0 bases and J by 4 bases, with 7 bases between them. Germline CDR1 SGHRS, CDR2 YFSETQ. Looking up the rest from reference TRBV5-1 and TRBJ1-4 gives the full variable domain: KAGVTQTPRYLIKTRGQQVTLSCSPISGHRSVSWYQQTPGQGLQFLFEYFSETQRNKGNFPGRFSGRQFSNSRSEMNVSTLELGDSALYLCASSLEGDNEKLFFGSGTQLSVL.

This clone was observed a few times. The genes are TRBV6-5 and TRBJ2-5; 7 bases are shared with TRBD1. The V and J ends lost 6 bases and 5 bases, in that order; junction bases with no gene match: 6. The CDR3 length is 13 residues. The V gene's germline CDR1 is MNHEY and CDR2 SVGAGI. Here the CDR3 reads CASRQGIGETQYF. In nucleotides, the CDR3 is TGTGCCAGCAGACAGGGGATAGGGGAGACCCAGTACTTC.

This rearrangement joins TRBV18 to TRBJ2-1; D might be TRBD2 (6 bases). The V end was cut by 4 bases, the J end by 0 bases, with 10 bases between. The CDR3 runs 15 residues. Germline lookup yields CDR1 KGHSH and CDR2 LQKENI. DNA for the CDR3: TGTGCCAGCTCACTCCTAGCGAGCTCCTACAATGAGCAGTTCTTC. Translation: CASSLLASSYNEQFF.

V and J are TRBV6-5 and TRBJ2-1; the D gene is possibly TRBD2 (6 bases). Trimming pared 5 bases from V and 2 bases from J, leaving 13 bases between. The CDR3 is made up of 15 amino acids. The germline V gene has CDR1 MNHEY and CDR2 SVGAGI. As DNA, the CDR3 is TGTGCCAGCAGTCCAGGGAGGTTTACCTACAATGAGCAGTTCTTC. It specifies CASSPGRFTYNEQFF.

The gene calls are TRBV2 and TRBJ2-7, with D perhaps TRBD1 (6 bases). CDR1 and CDR2 from the germline V gene are SNHLY and FYNNEI. CDR3 length: 14 amino acids. The V and J ends lost 7 bases and 3 bases respectively, with 16 bases between them. The CDR3 coding sequence is TGTGCCAGCATTGGGAAGGGGGAAGGCTACGAGCAGTACTTC. Its translation: CASIGKGEGYEQYF.

The V gene is TRBV5-1, the J gene TRBJ2-3; 9 bases are shared with TRBD2. CDR3 length: 17 amino acids. V lost 0 bases, J lost 9 bases, and 14 bases stayed unmatched. Germline V gives CDR1 SGHRS, CDR2 YFSETQ. The CDR3 is CASSLGGGAPDLDTQYF. CDR3 in DNA: TGCGCCAGCAGCTTGGGCGGGGGGGCCCCCGACTTAGACACGCAGTATTTT.

The V and J genes are TRBV11-3 and TRBJ2-3; weak D call: TRBD2 (6 bases). With 1 base removed from V and 2 bases from J, the gap between germline ends came to 7 bases. The CDR3 is made up of 14 amino acids. Germline loops: CDR1 SGHNT, CDR2 YENEEA. Written as DNA, the CDR3 is TGTGCCAGCAGCTTAGTGGACTACACAGATACGCAGTATTTT. The encoded protein is CASSLVDYTDTQYF.

This chain connects TRBV6-5 to TRBJ2-7, with D possibly TRBD2 on 5 matching bases. The CDR3 has 12 residues. CDR1 is MNHEY, CDR2 SVGAGI, per germline. The V and J ends lost 2 bases and 5 bases respectively, with 7 bases between them. The CDR3 here is CASSYTRDEQYF. The CDR3 coding sequence is TGTGCCAGCAGTTACACTAGGGACGAGCAGTACTTC.

The gene calls are TRBV5-1 and TRBJ2-3, with D maybe TRBD2 (6 bases). Germline loops: CDR1 SGHRS, CDR2 YFSETQ. The CDR3 consists of 16 residues. V lost 2 bases and J 2 bases, leaving 15 bases between the germline ends. DNA of the CDR3: TGCGCCAGCAGCTTCGGTAGGGCGGGGTCCACAGATACGCAGTATTTT. Translating it yields CASSFGRAGSTDTQYF.

This sequence joins TRBV19 and TRBJ1-1, with 7 bases identical to TRBD1. With V trimmed by 7 bases and J by 7 bases, 9 bases remained unmatched. This CDR3 is 13 amino acids long. The V gene's germline CDR1 is LNHDA and CDR2 SQIVND (reference sequence). DNA of the CDR3: TGTGCCAGTAACCAACAGGGGCCCCGTGAAGCTTTCTTT. This gives the protein CASNQQGPREAFF.

The chain links TRBV9 to TRBJ2-1; D is unclear. The CDR3 runs 14 residues. Germline V CDR1 and CDR2: SGDLS, YYNGEE. Trimming took off 0 bases at V and 6 bases at J, with 10 bases between the two ends. The CDR3 reads CASSVGIALNEQFF. The CDR3 region has the DNA TGTGCCAGCAGCGTAGGAATAGCCCTCAATGAGCAGTTCTTC. The complete variable domain, with remaining parts taken from reference TRBV9 and TRBJ2-1, reads DSGVTQTPKHLITATGQRVTLRCSPRSGDLSVYWYQQSLDQGLQFLIQYYNGEERAKGNILERFSAQQFPDLHSELNLSSLELGDSALYFCASSVGIALNEQFFGPGTRLTVL.